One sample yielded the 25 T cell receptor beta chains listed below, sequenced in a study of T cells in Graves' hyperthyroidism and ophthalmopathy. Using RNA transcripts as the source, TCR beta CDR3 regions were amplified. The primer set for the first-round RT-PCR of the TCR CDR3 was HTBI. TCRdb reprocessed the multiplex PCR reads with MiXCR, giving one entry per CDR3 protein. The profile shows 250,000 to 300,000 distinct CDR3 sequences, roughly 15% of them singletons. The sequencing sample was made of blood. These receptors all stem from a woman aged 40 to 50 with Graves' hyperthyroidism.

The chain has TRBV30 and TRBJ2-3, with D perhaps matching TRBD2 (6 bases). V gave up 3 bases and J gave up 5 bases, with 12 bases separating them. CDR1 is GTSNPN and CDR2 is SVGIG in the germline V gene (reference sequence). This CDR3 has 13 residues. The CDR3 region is CAWSPAGKDTQYF. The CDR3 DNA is TGTGCCTGGAGCCCGGCGGGGAAAGATACGCAGTATTTT. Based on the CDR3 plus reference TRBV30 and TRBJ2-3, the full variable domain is SQTIHQWPATLVQPVGSPLSLECTVEGTSNPNLYWYRQAAGRGLQLLFYSVGIGQISSEVPQNLSASRPQDRQFILSSKKLLLSDSGFYLCAWSPAGKDTQYFGPGTRLTVL.

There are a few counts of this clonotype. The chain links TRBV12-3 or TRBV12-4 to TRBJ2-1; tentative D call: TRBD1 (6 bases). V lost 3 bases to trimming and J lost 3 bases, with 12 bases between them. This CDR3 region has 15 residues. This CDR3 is CASSLGTSFYNEQFF. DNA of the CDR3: TGTGCCAGCAGTTTGGGGACATCATTCTACAATGAGCAGTTCTTC.

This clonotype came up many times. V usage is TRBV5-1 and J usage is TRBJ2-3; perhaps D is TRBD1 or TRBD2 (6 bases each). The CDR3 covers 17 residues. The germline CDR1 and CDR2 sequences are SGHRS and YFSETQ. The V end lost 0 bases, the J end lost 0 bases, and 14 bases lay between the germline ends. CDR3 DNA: TGCGCCAGCAGCTTGGGACAGGCTGGGACTAGCACAGATACGCAGTATTTT. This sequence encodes CASSLGQAGTSTDTQYF. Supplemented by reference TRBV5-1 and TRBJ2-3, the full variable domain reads KAGVTQTPRYLIKTRGQQVTLSCSPISGHRSVSWYQQTPGQGLQFLFEYFSETQRNKGNFPGRFSGRQFSNSRSEMNVSTLELGDSALYLCASSLGQAGTSTDTQYFGPGTRLTVL.

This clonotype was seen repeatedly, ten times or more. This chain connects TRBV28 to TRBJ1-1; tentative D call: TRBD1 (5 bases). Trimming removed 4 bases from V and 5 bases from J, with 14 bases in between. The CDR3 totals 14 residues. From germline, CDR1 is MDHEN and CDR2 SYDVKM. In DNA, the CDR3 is TGTGCCAGCAGTTCTGTTGTAGGGGAAACTGAAGCTTTCTTT. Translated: CASSSVVGETEAFF.

CDR3 residues: CASSLSQEQFF. For the CDR3, the DNA is TGTGCCAGCAGCTTAAGCCAAGAGCAGTTCTTC. This sequence joins TRBV11-2 and TRBJ2-1; unclear D gene. Trimming shortened V by 2 bases and J by 10 bases, and 6 bases separated the two germline ends. Germline CDR1 SGHAT, CDR2 FQNNGV. There are 11 residues in the CDR3.

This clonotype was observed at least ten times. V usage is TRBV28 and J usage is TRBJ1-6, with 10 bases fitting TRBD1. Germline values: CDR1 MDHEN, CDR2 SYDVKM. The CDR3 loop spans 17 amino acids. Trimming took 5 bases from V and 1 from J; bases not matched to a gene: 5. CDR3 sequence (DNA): TGTGCCAGCAGTCCCGGACAGGGGGGGTCCTATAATTCACCCCTCCACTTT. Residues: CASSPGQGGSYNSPLHF.

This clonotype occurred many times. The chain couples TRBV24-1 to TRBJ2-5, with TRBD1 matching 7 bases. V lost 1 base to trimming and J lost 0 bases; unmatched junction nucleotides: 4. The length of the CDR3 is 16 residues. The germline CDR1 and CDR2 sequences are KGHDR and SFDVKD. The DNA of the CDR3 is TGTGCCACCAGTGATTTCGGGACAGACTACCAAGAGACCCAGTACTTC. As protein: CATSDFGTDYQETQYF.

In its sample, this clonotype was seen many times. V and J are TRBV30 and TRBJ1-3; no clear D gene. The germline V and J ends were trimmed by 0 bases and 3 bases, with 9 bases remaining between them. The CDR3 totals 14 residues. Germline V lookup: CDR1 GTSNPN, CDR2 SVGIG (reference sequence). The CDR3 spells CAWSVTRFGNTIYF. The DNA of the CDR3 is TGTGCCTGGAGTGTTACTAGGTTTGGAAACACCATATATTTT.

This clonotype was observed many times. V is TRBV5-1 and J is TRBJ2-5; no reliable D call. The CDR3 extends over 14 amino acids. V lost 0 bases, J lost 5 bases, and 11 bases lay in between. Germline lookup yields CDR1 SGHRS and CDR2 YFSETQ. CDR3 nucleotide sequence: TGCGCCAGCAGCTTGGGGCAGATGCAGGAGACCCAGTACTTC. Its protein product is CASSLGQMQETQYF.

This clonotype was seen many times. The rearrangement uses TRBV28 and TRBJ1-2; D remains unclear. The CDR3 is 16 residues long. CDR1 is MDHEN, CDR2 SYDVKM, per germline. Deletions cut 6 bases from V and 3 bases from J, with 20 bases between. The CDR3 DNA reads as TGTGCCAGCAGCTTTCGGGAGCGGCAGAATGACTATGGCTACACCTTC. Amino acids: CASSFRERQNDYGYTF.

The CDR3: CASSQFADTQYF. The CDR3 DNA is TGTGCCAGCAGCCAATTTGCAGATACGCAGTATTTT. This rearrangement joins TRBV4-2 to TRBJ2-3; D is uncertain. Trimming cost V 2 bases and J 4 bases, with 4 bases left between them. Germline-derived CDR1 and CDR2 are LGHNA and YNFKEQ. The CDR3 totals 12 residues.

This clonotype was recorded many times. The CDR3 DNA follows: TGTGCCAGCAGCTCCACGGCAGCCAATAGGTATGGCTACACCTTC. It specifies CASSSTAANRYGYTF. The gene calls are TRBV12-3 or TRBV12-4 and TRBJ1-2; D remains unclear. The CDR3 has 15 residues. Trimming removed 6 bases at V and 5 bases at J, with 19 bases between.

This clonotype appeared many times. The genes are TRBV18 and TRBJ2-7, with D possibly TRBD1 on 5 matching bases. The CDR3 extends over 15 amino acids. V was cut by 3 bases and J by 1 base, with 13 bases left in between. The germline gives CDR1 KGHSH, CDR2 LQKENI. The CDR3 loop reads CASSPQGPGSYEQYF. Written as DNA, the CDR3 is TGTGCCAGCTCACCCCAGGGCCCTGGTTCCTACGAGCAGTACTTC. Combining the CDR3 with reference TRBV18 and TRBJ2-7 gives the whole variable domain NAGVMQNPRHLVRRRGQEARLRCSPMKGHSHVYWYRQLPEEGLKFMVYLQKENIIDESGMPKERFSAEFPKEGPSILRIQQVVRGDSAAYFCASSPQGPGSYEQYFGPGTRLTVT.

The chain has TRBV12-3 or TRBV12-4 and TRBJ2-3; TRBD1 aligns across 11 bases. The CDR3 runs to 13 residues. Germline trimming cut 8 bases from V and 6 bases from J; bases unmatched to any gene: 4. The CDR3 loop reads CASGGQGVDTQYF. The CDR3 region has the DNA TGTGCCAGCGGGGGACAGGGGGTCGATACGCAGTATTTT.

The CDR3 sequence: CASSLIMTGGSYEQYF. Written as DNA, the CDR3 is TGTGCCAGCAGCTTGATCATGACAGGGGGGTCTTACGAGCAGTACTTC. This chain uses TRBV7-9 with TRBJ2-7; 9 positions match TRBD1. J lost 4 bases, V lost 3 bases, and 10 bases had no gene match. The germline V gene has CDR1 SEHNR and CDR2 FQNEAQ (reference sequence). The CDR3 length is 16 residues.

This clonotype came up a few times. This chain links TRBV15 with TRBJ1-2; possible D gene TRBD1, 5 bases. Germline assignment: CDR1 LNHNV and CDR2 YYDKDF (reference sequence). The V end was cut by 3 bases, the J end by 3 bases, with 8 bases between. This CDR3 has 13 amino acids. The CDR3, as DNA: TGTGCCACCAGCAGCAGGGCGGACTATGGCTACACCTTC. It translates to CATSSRADYGYTF.

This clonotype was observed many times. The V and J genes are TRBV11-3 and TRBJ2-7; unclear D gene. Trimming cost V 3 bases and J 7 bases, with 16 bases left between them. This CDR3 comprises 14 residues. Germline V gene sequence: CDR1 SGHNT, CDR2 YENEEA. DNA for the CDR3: TGTGCCAGCAGCTTCGGTACATCGAGTTGGGAGCAGTACTTC. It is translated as CASSFGTSSWEQYF.

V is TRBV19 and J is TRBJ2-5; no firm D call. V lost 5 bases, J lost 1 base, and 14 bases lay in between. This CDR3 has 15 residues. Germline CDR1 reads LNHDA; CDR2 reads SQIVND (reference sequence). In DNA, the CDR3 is TGTGCCAGTAGTCCCCCTCGAACGGGCCAAGAGACCCAGTACTTC. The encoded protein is CASSPPRTGQETQYF.

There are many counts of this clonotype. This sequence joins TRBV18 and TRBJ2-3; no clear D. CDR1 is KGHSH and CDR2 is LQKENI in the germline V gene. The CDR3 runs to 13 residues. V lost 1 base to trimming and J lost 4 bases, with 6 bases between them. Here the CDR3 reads CASSPRQADTQYF. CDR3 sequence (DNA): TGTGCCAGCTCACCACGGCAGGCAGATACGCAGTATTTT. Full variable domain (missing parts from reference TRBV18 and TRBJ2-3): NAGVMQNPRHLVRRRGQEARLRCSPMKGHSHVYWYRQLPEEGLKFMVYLQKENIIDESGMPKERFSAEFPKEGPSILRIQQVVRGDSAAYFCASSPRQADTQYFGPGTRLTVL.

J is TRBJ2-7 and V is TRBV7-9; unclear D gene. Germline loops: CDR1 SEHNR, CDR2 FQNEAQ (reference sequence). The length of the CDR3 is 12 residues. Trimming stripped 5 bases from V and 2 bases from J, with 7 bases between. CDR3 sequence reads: CASSTQTYEQYF. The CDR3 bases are TGTGCCAGCAGCACCCAGACCTACGAGCAGTACTTC.

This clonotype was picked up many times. CDR3 coding DNA: TGTGCCAGCAAAGAAGTCGGGGCTGAAGCTTTCTTT. It specifies CASKEVGAEAFF. This chain uses TRBV2 with TRBJ1-1; no definite D call. CDR1 is SNHLY, CDR2 FYNNEI, per germline. V was clipped by 7 bases and J by 6 bases, with 12 bases between them. This CDR3 has 12 amino acids.

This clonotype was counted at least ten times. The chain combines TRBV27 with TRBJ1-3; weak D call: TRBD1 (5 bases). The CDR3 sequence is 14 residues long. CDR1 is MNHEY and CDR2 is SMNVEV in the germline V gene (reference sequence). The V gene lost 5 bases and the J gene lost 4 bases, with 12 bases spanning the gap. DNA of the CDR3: TGTGCCAGCAGTACTAGGGGCTCCGGAAACACCATATATTTT. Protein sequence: CASSTRGSGNTIYF.

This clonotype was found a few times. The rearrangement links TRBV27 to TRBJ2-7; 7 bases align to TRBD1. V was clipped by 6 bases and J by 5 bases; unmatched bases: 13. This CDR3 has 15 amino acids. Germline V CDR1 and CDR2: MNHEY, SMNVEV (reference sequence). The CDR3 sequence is CASRFLTGWSHEQYF. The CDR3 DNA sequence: TGTGCCAGCAGGTTTTTGACAGGGTGGAGCCACGAGCAGTACTTC.

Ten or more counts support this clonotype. CDR3 in amino acids: CASSLGLQPQETQYF. CDR3 nucleotides: TGTGCCAGCAGCCTGGGACTCCAACCTCAAGAGACCCAGTACTTC. The chain is built from TRBV3-1 and TRBJ2-5, with D possibly matching TRBD2 (6 bases). Trimming took off 4 bases at V and 2 bases at J, with 14 bases between the two ends. The germline gives CDR1 LGHDT, CDR2 YNNKEL (reference sequence). There are 15 residues in the CDR3.

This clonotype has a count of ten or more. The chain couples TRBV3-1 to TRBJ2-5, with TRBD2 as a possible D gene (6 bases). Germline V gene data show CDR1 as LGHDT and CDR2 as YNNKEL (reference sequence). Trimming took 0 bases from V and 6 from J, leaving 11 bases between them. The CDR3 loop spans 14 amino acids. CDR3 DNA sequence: TGTGCCAGCAGCCAAGATCGGAGGGGAAAGACCCAGTACTTC. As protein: CASSQDRRGKTQYF.